The TCR beta chain under discussion was sequenced for a study of blood T cells in healthy people across ages. Trimming took off 5 bases at V and 11 bases at J, with 14 bases between the two ends. The length of the CDR3 is 12 residues. Looked up from germline, CDR1 is KGHDR and CDR2 is SFDVKD. PBMCs numbering at least 6.5 million were isolated per sample. A second PCR, run for roughly 7 to 11 cycles, used a sample-barcoded 5' primer plus a J-beta primer mix. TCRdb reanalysed the 5' RACE reads using MiXCR and keeps one entry per CDR3 protein. Seen here are 870,000 or so distinct CDR3 sequences, under 35% observed once, and the top ten hold 15% to 20%.

The chain recombines TRBV24-1 with TRBJ2-5; no definite D call. The specimen sequenced was blood. The sequence was collected from a woman older than 75 in good health. This chain's CDR3 is CATSAGGCEQYF. CDR3 nucleotide sequence: TGTGCCACCAGTGCAGGTGGGTGTGAGCAGTACTTC.